A single sample is the source of the 21 T cell receptor beta chains below, sequenced in a study of blood T cell repertoires in COVID-19. The repertoire was sequenced with immunoSEQ multiplex PCR; TCRdb's copy has only in-frame clones and lacks some. The table lists tens of thousands of clones, 86% of them singletons, with less than 9% in the top ten. Material: peripheral blood. The receptors here all came from a man aged 55 to 70 with acute or convalescent COVID-19.

J is TRBJ2-1 and V is TRBV11-3, with D hard to call. Germline V gene data show CDR1 as SGHNT and CDR2 as YENEEA. V was trimmed by 3 bases and J by 6 bases, leaving 9 bases between them. The CDR3 sequence is 13 residues long. The CDR3, as DNA: TGTGCCAGCAGCTTGCCTCCGAGCAATGAGCAGTTCTTC. Translating gives CASSLPPSNEQFF.

V and J are TRBV2 and TRBJ2-5, with TRBD2 as a possible D gene (5 bases). Trimming removed 8 bases at V and 3 bases at J, with 7 bases between. CDR1 and CDR2 (germline): SNHLY, FYNNEI. The CDR3 covers 11 residues. CDR3 DNA sequence: TGTGCCAGCGGGAGAGAAGAGACCCAGTACTTC. Protein sequence: CASGREETQYF.

This sequence joins TRBV2 and TRBJ2-2; 7 bases map to TRBD1. Trimming at V came to 7 bases and at J to 5 bases, leaving 4 bases not matched to a gene. CDR1 is SNHLY, CDR2 FYNNEI, per germline. This CDR3 comprises 13 residues. CDR3 bases: TGTGCCAGCAAGACAGGGATTACCGGGGAGCTGTTTTTT. This sequence encodes CASKTGITGELFF.

The chain employs TRBV6-5 and TRBJ1-2; D remains ambiguous. Looked up from germline, CDR1 is MNHEY and CDR2 is SVGAGI. The ends were cut back, 8 bases at V and 5 bases at J, with 15 bases in the middle. The CDR3 runs 13 residues. CDR3 protein: CASVKFGGYGYTF. The CDR3 nucleotides are TGTGCCAGCGTAAAGTTTGGAGGTTATGGCTACACCTTC.

This clone was detected many times. The chain employs TRBV11-2 and TRBJ2-3; D not certain. Trimming shortened V by 5 bases and J by 8 bases, and 14 bases separated the two germline ends. Per germline, CDR1 SGHAT and CDR2 FQNNGV. This CDR3 comprises 13 residues. The CDR3 protein is CASSRYGRGTQYF. The CDR3 DNA sequence: TGTGCCAGCAGCCGTTACGGCCGCGGTACGCAGTATTTT. The whole variable domain, filled in from reference TRBV11-2 and TRBJ2-3, reads EAGVAQSPRYKIIEKRQSVAFWCNPISGHATLYWYQQILGQGPKLLIQFQNNGVVDDSQLPKDRFSAERLKGVDSTLKIQPAKLEDSAVYLCASSRYGRGTQYFGPGTRLTVL.

The chain carries TRBV3-1 (or the pseudogene TRBV3-2) and TRBJ1-1; 8 bases match TRBD1. Germline CDR1 LGHDT, CDR2 YNNKEL (reference sequence). The J segment lost 5 bases and the V segment lost 8 bases, leaving 10 bases of the junction unmatched. CDR3 length equals 14 residues. The CDR3 sequence is CASGPWTGNTEAFF. CDR3 in DNA: TGTGCCAGCGGTCCCTGGACAGGGAATACTGAAGCTTTCTTT.

The chain joins TRBV9 to TRBJ2-1; tentative D call: TRBD2 (5 bases). Trimming removed 3 bases from V and 7 bases from J, with 5 bases in between. The CDR3 extends over 11 amino acids. Germline-derived CDR1 and CDR2 are SGDLS and YYNGEE. Here the CDR3 reads CASSGRNEQFF. The DNA for the CDR3 is TGTGCCAGCAGCGGGAGGAATGAGCAGTTCTTC.

The chain joins TRBV3-1 (or the pseudogene TRBV3-2) to TRBJ2-5; 8 bases line up with TRBD1. The CDR3 runs 14 residues. V was pared by 3 bases and J by 4 bases, with 4 bases of the junction left unmatched. Germline-derived CDR1 and CDR2 are LGHDT and YNNKEL (reference sequence). The CDR3 loop reads CASSQTGVGETQYF. CDR3 bases: TGTGCCAGCAGCCAGACAGGGGTGGGAGAGACCCAGTACTTC.

The chain couples TRBV6-2 or TRBV6-3 to TRBJ1-2; TRBD1 aligns across 7 bases. Germline CDR1 is MNHEY and CDR2 is SVGEGT. With 2 bases clipped from V and 4 bases from J, the junction kept 7 bases outside the gene matches. This CDR3 is built from 15 residues. Written as DNA, the CDR3 is TGTGCCAGCAGTTACCCGGACAGGAACCCCTATGGCTACACCTTC. This codes for CASSYPDRNPYGYTF.

With respect to this clone: The same CDR3 arises from other DNA sequences in this sample as well. CDR3 sequence (DNA): TGTGCCAGCAGCCAAACTGGGACAGTCGGAAACACCATATATTTT. It translates to CASSQTGTVGNTIYF. V gene TRBV3-1 (or the pseudogene TRBV3-2) combines with J gene TRBJ1-3; 7 bases are a match to TRBD1. The germline CDR1 and CDR2 sequences are LGHDT and YNNKEL (reference sequence). Germline trimming cut 2 bases from V and 4 bases from J; bases unmatched to any gene: 5. This CDR3 contains 15 residues.

This sequence joins TRBV3-1 (or the pseudogene TRBV3-2) and TRBJ1-2; the D is unclear. This CDR3 has 15 residues. Germline CDR1 and CDR2: LGHDT and YNNKEL (reference sequence). The V gene lost 4 bases and the J gene lost 1 base, with 13 bases spanning the gap. DNA of the CDR3: TGTGCCAGCAGCCTCTCGGCGGGAAATAACTATGGCTACACCTTC. This gives the protein CASSLSAGNNYGYTF.

This clone was counted once. This chain links TRBV5-4 with TRBJ1-4, with 7 bases lining up with TRBD1. The CDR3 is 13 amino acids. V shed 5 bases, J shed 5 bases, and the junction held 3 bases outside the gene matches. In germline, CDR1 is SGHNT, CDR2 YYREEE (reference sequence). CDR3 region: CASSSQGNEKLFF. As DNA, the CDR3 is TGTGCCAGCAGTTCACAGGGGAATGAAAAACTGTTTTTT.

The V gene is TRBV5-1, the J gene TRBJ2-3; TRBD1 agrees at 7 bases. Germline V lookup: CDR1 SGHRS, CDR2 YFSETQ. CDR3 length equals 15 residues. J lost 2 bases, V lost 0 bases, and 3 bases had no gene match. The CDR3: CASSLGDRDTDTQYF. The CDR3 nucleotides read TGCGCCAGCAGCTTGGGGGACAGAGACACAGATACGCAGTATTTT.

The chain carries TRBV7-2 and TRBJ2-5; 8 bases line up with TRBD1. This CDR3 spans 13 amino acids. V shed 7 bases and J 5 bases; nucleotides not matched to a gene: 6. Looked up from germline, CDR1 is SGHTA and CDR2 is FQGNSA. The CDR3 DNA reads TGTGCCAGCACCATGCGACAGGGGGAGACCCAGTACTTC. It codes for CASTMRQGETQYF.

The chain carries TRBV5-1 and TRBJ2-3; maybe TRBD2 (7 bases). This CDR3 is built from 16 residues. V lost 4 bases and J 6 bases, leaving 21 bases between the germline ends. From germline, CDR1 is SGHRS and CDR2 YFSETQ. The CDR3, as DNA: TGCGCCAGCAGCCCCTCCCCCCGGGGGGCCCTCGATACGCAGTATTTT. It is translated as CASSPSPRGALDTQYF. Filled out from reference TRBV5-1 and TRBJ2-3, the complete variable domain reads KAGVTQTPRYLIKTRGQQVTLSCSPISGHRSVSWYQQTPGQGLQFLFEYFSETQRNKGNFPGRFSGRQFSNSRSEMNVSTLELGDSALYLCASSPSPRGALDTQYFGPGTRLTVL.

The table lists this clone with a few counts. This chain uses TRBV18 with TRBJ2-7, with D possibly being TRBD2 (6 bases). The germline CDR1 and CDR2 sequences are KGHSH and LQKENI. This CDR3 is built from 15 residues. Trimming removed 3 bases from V and 2 bases from J, with 14 bases in between. CDR3 sequence: CASSPTDAGTYEQYF. The CDR3, as DNA: TGTGCCAGCTCACCCACCGACGCGGGGACCTACGAGCAGTACTTC.

The V and J genes are TRBV7-2 and TRBJ1-4, with D maybe TRBD1 (5 bases). Trimming removed 0 bases from V and 8 bases from J, with 16 bases in between. The germline V gene encodes CDR1 SGHTA and CDR2 FQGNSA. This CDR3 contains 16 residues. The CDR3 spells CASSLATGGYGEKLFF. The CDR3 DNA sequence: TGTGCCAGCAGCTTAGCTACGGGGGGTTATGGGGAAAAACTGTTTTTT.

CDR3 nucleotide sequence: TGTGCCAGCAGCTTAGGGGGGAGGGCTGAAGCTTTCTTT. Translated: CASSLGGRAEAFF. This chain joins TRBV7-6 and TRBJ1-1; maybe TRBD1 (5 bases). Germline lookup yields CDR1 SGHVS and CDR2 FNYEAQ. V lost 1 base and J 6 bases, leaving 9 bases between the germline ends. The CDR3 runs to 13 residues.

The chain recombines TRBV10-3 with TRBJ2-5, with D possibly TRBD1 on 6 matching bases. Germline V gene lookup returns CDR1 ENHRY and CDR2 SYGVKD. Trimming stripped 6 bases from V and 1 base from J, with 6 bases between. The CDR3 is made up of 12 amino acids. The CDR3 is CAISRGQETQYF. The CDR3 region has the DNA TGTGCCATCAGCAGGGGCCAAGAGACCCAGTACTTC.

This chain uses TRBV11-2 with TRBJ2-1; 9 bases fit TRBD2. Germline lookup yields CDR1 SGHAT and CDR2 FQNNGV. CDR3 size: 14 residues. V lost 5 bases, J lost 5 bases, and 4 bases stayed unmatched. The CDR3 spells CASSPSGNHNEQFF. CDR3 coding DNA: TGTGCCAGCAGCCCTAGCGGGAACCACAATGAGCAGTTCTTC.

The chain is built from TRBV27 and TRBJ2-3, with D perhaps TRBD1 (6 bases). The V and J ends lost 10 bases and 3 bases respectively, with 11 bases between them. This CDR3 contains 12 residues. Germline V lookup: CDR1 MNHEY, CDR2 SMNVEV (reference sequence). This CDR3 is CAKVGQTDTQYF. CDR3 DNA: TGTGCCAAGGTAGGACAGACAGATACGCAGTATTTT.